A selection of T cell receptor beta chains follows, all from one sample in a study. TCRdb reprocessed the RT-PCR reads via MiXCR and lists one record per CDR3 protein. The table has about 680,000 distinct CDR3 sequences, 13% to 15% seen once. The sequenced sample was memory CD4+ T cells from blood. Receptor source: a female donor in good health, serving as a healthy control. Both conserved end residues are part of each CDR3. The order of the fields is D gene, V gene, J gene, clone size, CDR3 DNA, CDR3 protein. A D gene is named only where the DNA matches it firmly. Size values are once, few and many counts, or a class for expanded clones, and some rows have none.

TRBD1	TRBV5-1	TRBJ1-2	few	TGCGCCAGCAGCTTGACAGGGGGCGCAAACTATGGCTACACCTTC	CASSLTGGANYGYTF
TRBD2	TRBV12-3/TRBV12-4	TRBJ2-7	many	TGTGCCAGCACACGGGGGGTAGTGGGCTACGAGCAGTACTTC	CASTRGVVGYEQYF
TRBD2	TRBV5-1	TRBJ2-2	few	TGCGCCAGCAGCTTGGACGGGGGGGCGGCACAGAACACCGGGGAGCTGTTTTTT	CASSLDGGAAQNTGELFF
.	TRBV5-6	TRBJ2-5	.	TGTGCCAGCAGATATTCTGGGGGGGAGACCCAGTACTTC	CASRYSGGETQYF
TRBD1	TRBV24-1	TRBJ1-1	few	TGTGCCACCAGTGGCGCTTCCGGGACAGGGGGCACTGAAGCTTTCTTT	CATSGASGTGGTEAFF
.	TRBV10-3	TRBJ1-1	many	TGTGCCATCAGTGAGGGGGGGAGTACGGCTTTCTTT	CAISEGGSTAFF
TRBD2	TRBV7-2	TRBJ2-1	.	TGTGCCAGCAGCTTATCTATGGCTAGCGGGTCTTACAATGAGCAGTTCTTC	CASSLSMASGSYNEQFF
.	TRBV29-1	TRBJ1-2	few	TGCAGCGTTGTCGAGAACTATGGCTACACCTTC	CSVVENYGYTF
TRBD1	TRBV5-8	TRBJ1-2	.	TGTGCCAGCAGCCAACAGGGGGGACAGGGGCACTATGGCTACACCTTC	CASSQQGGQGHYGYTF
.	TRBV3-1	TRBJ1-4	.	TGTGCCAGCAGCCAAGCTCCCGGGGGAGGAAGGGAAAAACTGTTTTTT	CASSQAPGGGREKLFF
TRBD1	TRBV28	TRBJ1-1	.	TGTGCCAGCAGTCTCCCAGCCGGGACAGGGAACACTGAAGCTTTCTTT	CASSLPAGTGNTEAFF
.	TRBV6-2/TRBV6-3	TRBJ2-1	few	TGTGCCAGCAGTTACGCTTCAGGATGGCAGTTCTTC	CASSYASGWQFF
.	TRBV11-2	TRBJ2-7	few	TGTGCCAGCAGCTTAGGGCCTCATGAGCAGTACTTC	CASSLGPHEQYF
TRBD2	TRBV5-6	TRBJ2-3	.	TGTGCCAGCAGCTTGGGCCCTAGCGGGGTTGCAGATACGCAGTATTTT	CASSLGPSGVADTQYF
.	TRBV5-1	TRBJ1-1	few	TGCGCCAGCAGCCGGAACCCGGTGGAGGGGACTGAAGCTTTCTTT	CASSRNPVEGTEAFF
.	TRBV12-3/TRBV12-4	TRBJ2-1	.	TGTGCCAGCAGTTTAAAGGGTTGGCCCCCCCGTCACAATGAGCAGTTCTTC	CASSLKGWPPRHNEQFF
.	TRBV6-1	TRBJ1-3	.	TGTGCCACCTTTACCAGGAACACCATATATTTT	CATFTRNTIYF
.	TRBV7-9	TRBJ2-5	.	TGTGCCAGCACCCCAGGAGGGAGCACGGAGACCCAGTACTTC	CASTPGGSTETQYF
.	TRBV5-1	TRBJ1-1	.	TGCGCCAGCAGCTTGGCCCTCACAGGATCGAGCACTGAAGCTTTCTTT	CASSLALTGSSTEAFF
.	TRBV10-3	TRBJ1-1	.	TGTGCCATCAGTGAGCCCCAGGGTAGCCTAATGAACACTGAAGCTTTCTTT	CAISEPQGSLMNTEAFF
.	TRBV27	TRBJ1-1	many	TGTGCCAGCAGCAAAGACGGACGTCACAAGAACACTGAAGCTTTCTTT	CASSKDGRHKNTEAFF
.	TRBV14	TRBJ1-2	few	TGTGCCAGCAGCCCTGGAAGGGTTGCTGGCTACACCTTC	CASSPGRVAGYTF
.	TRBV10-3	TRBJ2-7	few	TGTGCCATCGGGCGGCACAGGGAGGGCGTCTACGAGCAGTACTTC	CAIGRHREGVYEQYF
.	TRBV6-5	TRBJ1-1	few	TGTGCCAGCAGTTACTCGAGGCAGGGGATCGGGGACACTGAAGCTTTCTTT	CASSYSRQGIGDTEAFF
.	TRBV10-2	TRBJ2-2	many	TGCGCCAGCAGCAAGAGTCAGGGATGGAGTTTGGACACCGGGGAGCTGTTTTTT	CASSKSQGWSLDTGELFF
.	TRBV10-3	TRBJ2-7	few	TGTGCCATCAGCCCCGACTACGAGCAGTACTTC	CAISPDYEQYF
TRBD1	TRBV4-2	TRBJ2-3	.	TGTGCCAGCAGCCGAGGGGGCGCGGACACAGATACGCAGTATTTT	CASSRGGADTDTQYF
TRBD1	TRBV28	TRBJ2-6	.	TGTGCCAGCGGAAGAGGGGGCCCTGGGGCCAACGTCCTGACTTTC	CASGRGGPGANVLTF
.	TRBV11-1	TRBJ2-4	few	TGTGCCAGCAGCTTCGACCGGGAAAACATTCAGTACTTC	CASSFDRENIQYF
.	TRBV20-1	TRBJ1-1	many	TGCAGTGCTCCTCCGGCCTCGGGGGGCATGAGGAACACTGAAGCTTTCTTT	CSAPPASGGMRNTEAFF
.	TRBV18	TRBJ1-1	.	TGTGCCAGCTCACCCGGGACGGGGACGGGGGCTTTCTTT	CASSPGTGTGAFF
.	TRBV28	TRBJ2-7	few	TGTGCCAGCAGCCCCAGCCCTTGGGGAGACGAGCAGTACTTC	CASSPSPWGDEQYF
.	TRBV6-2/TRBV6-3	TRBJ2-7	many	TGTGCCAGCTGTGTAGCGGGACAGGCAACCTACGAGCAGTACTTC	CASCVAGQATYEQYF
.	TRBV6-2/TRBV6-3	TRBJ1-5	few	TGTGCCAGCAGTTACGGGGGCGCTGGGCAGCCCCAGCATTTT	CASSYGGAGQPQHF
TRBD2	TRBV27	TRBJ2-5	.	TGTGCCAGCAGTACGGGACTAGCGAGCCAAGAGACCCAGTACTTC	CASSTGLASQETQYF
TRBD2	TRBV9	TRBJ2-1	.	TGTGCCAGCATCGTAGGGACTACTCTCGCCTACAATGAGCAGTTCTTC	CASIVGTTLAYNEQFF
TRBD1	TRBV3-1	TRBJ1-2	few	TGTGCCAGCAGTCTACAGGGGGAGATGGGCTACACCTTC	CASSLQGEMGYTF
.	TRBV28	TRBJ2-7	few	TGTGCCAGCAGATCCTTCCCCTACGAGCAGTACTTC	CASRSFPYEQYF
TRBD1	TRBV6-5	TRBJ2-2	many	TGTGCCAGCAGGGAGGGACAGGGGGCCGGGGAGCTGTTTTTT	CASREGQGAGELFF
.	TRBV18	TRBJ1-2	few	TGTGCCAGCTCACCCTCGGAGGGGAGATCTGGCTACACCTTC	CASSPSEGRSGYTF
.	TRBV28	TRBJ2-4	.	TGTGCCAGCAGTTCAAGGCTCCTAGCCAAAAACATTCAGTACTTC	CASSSRLLAKNIQYF
TRBD1	TRBV6-2/TRBV6-3	TRBJ2-7	.	TGTGCCAGCCTCGGCCTCGGACAGGGCAATTCCTACGAGCAGTACTTC	CASLGLGQGNSYEQYF
.	TRBV7-2	TRBJ1-4	.	TGTGCCAGCAGCTTAGGGGGCAGAACGAAGGAAAAACTGTTTTTT	CASSLGGRTKEKLFF
TRBD1	TRBV7-8	TRBJ2-7	.	TGTGCCAGCAGCTTACAGGGACAGGGGGCGTACGAGCAGTACTTC	CASSLQGQGAYEQYF
TRBD2	TRBV27	TRBJ2-1	few	TGTGCCACTAAGCGGGAGGGCCCTGATGAGCAGTTCTTC	CATKREGPDEQFF
.	TRBV12-3/TRBV12-4	TRBJ1-3	many	TGTGCCAGCAGTTCTTTACGTGGTAGACACTCTGGAAACACCATATATTTT	CASSSLRGRHSGNTIYF
.	TRBV20-1	TRBJ2-1	.	TGCAGTGCTAGAGATCTGTCGGGGAAAAGGTTCAATGAGCAGTTCTTC	CSARDLSGKRFNEQFF
TRBD2	TRBV11-2	TRBJ2-1	.	TGTGCCAGCAGCTTATCAGTACTAGCGGCCGGCATCAACAATGAGCAGTTCTTC	CASSLSVLAAGINNEQFF
.	TRBV5-6	TRBJ2-7	many	TGTGCCAGCAGCCTTGAGGGGTTAGGCGAGCAGTACTTC	CASSLEGLGEQYF
.	TRBV9	TRBJ2-4	.	TGTGCCAGCAGCACCCTCGACAGCGCCAAAAACATTCAGTACTTC	CASSTLDSAKNIQYF
.	TRBV6-1	TRBJ1-1	.	TGTGCCAGCAACATGGGACGGGGGAACACTGAAGCTTTCTTT	CASNMGRGNTEAFF
TRBD2	TRBV9	TRBJ2-1	few	TGTGCCAGCAGAGAGACGCGGGAGATCGAGGTAAATGAGCAGTTCTTC	CASRETREIEVNEQFF
.	TRBV6-6	TRBJ2-7	.	TGTGCCAGCAGTTACGCGAGGCCAGGGACTTCTACTTACGAGCAGTACTTC	CASSYARPGTSTYEQYF